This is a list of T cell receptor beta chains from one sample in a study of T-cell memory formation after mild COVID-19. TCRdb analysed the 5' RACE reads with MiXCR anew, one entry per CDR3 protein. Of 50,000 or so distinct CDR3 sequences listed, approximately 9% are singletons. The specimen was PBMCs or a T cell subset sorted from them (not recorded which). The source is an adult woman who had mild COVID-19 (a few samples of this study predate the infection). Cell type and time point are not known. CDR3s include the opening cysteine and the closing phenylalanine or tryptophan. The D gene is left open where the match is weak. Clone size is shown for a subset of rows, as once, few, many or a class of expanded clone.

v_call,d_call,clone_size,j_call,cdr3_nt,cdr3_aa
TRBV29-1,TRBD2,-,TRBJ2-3,TGCAGCGTGGCCCTCCCGGGCGGGGGGGGAGGTACGCAGTATTTT,CSVALPGGGGGTQYF
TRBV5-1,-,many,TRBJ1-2,TGCGCCAGCAGCTTGGCTCCAGATCTCTATGGCTACACCTTC,CASSLAPDLYGYTF
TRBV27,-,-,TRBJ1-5,TGTGCCAGCAGTGTGGTTGCGGGCCAGCCCCAGCATTTT,CASSVVAGQPQHF
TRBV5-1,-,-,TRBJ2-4,TGCGCCAGCAGCCCTGGACCACCGGAAAACATTCAGTACTTC,CASSPGPPENIQYF
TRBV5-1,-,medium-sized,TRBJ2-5,TGCGCCAGCAGTCGGGGGTCAGGGGCGTTTCGGGAGACCCAGTACTTC,CASSRGSGAFRETQYF
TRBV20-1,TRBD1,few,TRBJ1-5,TGCAGTGCTAGAGACCCCAGGGGGCATCAGCCCCAGCATTTT,CSARDPRGHQPQHF
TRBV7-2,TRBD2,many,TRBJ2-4,TGTGCCAGCAGCTTAGGACTAGCGGGTCTAGCCAAAAACATTCAGTACTTC,CASSLGLAGLAKNIQYF
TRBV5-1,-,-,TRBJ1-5,TGCGCCAGCAGTCTTACCGGGACCCTTAATCAGCCCCAGCATTTT,CASSLTGTLNQPQHF
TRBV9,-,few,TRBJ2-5,TGTGCCAGCAGCGTAGGGTTCCAAGAGACCCAGTACTTC,CASSVGFQETQYF
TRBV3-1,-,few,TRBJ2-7,TGTGCCAGCAGCCAGGGGTCTTACGAGCAGTACTTC,CASSQGSYEQYF
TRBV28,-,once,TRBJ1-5,TGTGCCAGCACCCAGGGGATCGGTAGCAATCAGCCCCAGCATTTT,CASTQGIGSNQPQHF
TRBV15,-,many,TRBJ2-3,TGTGCCACCAGCAGAGAAGGGGGGATAGATACGCAGTATTTT,CATSREGGIDTQYF
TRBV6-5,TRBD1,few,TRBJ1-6,TGTGCCAGCAGTTACCAGCAGGGGGCCACGTATAATTCACCCCTCCACTTT,CASSYQQGATYNSPLHF
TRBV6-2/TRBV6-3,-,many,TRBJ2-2,TGTGCCAGCAGGTTGGGTAGGGCCGACACCGGGGAGCTGTTTTTT,CASRLGRADTGELFF
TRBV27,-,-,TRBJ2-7,TGTGCCACCCTACCAGCGCAGGGGTCATACGAGCAGTACTTC,CATLPAQGSYEQYF
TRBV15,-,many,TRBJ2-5,TGTGCCACCAGCCCCCGGGTGCGGACAGCACAAGAGACCCAGTACTTC,CATSPRVRTAQETQYF
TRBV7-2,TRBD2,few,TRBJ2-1,TGTGCCAGCAGCCCCGGGCAGAGCCGGGGGGTGGGCAATGAGCAGTTCTTC,CASSPGQSRGVGNEQFF